Presented here are 27 T cell receptor beta chains from one specimen sequenced in a study of STAT5B mutations in CD4+ large granular lymphocyte leukemia. Repertoires were generated with immunoSEQ multiplex PCR, while TCRdb's copy carries only in-frame clones and drops some. The sample yields around 30,000 clones, around 80% seen once. The specimen was CD4+ T cells from blood buffy coats. Source of these receptors: a human donor in good health.

This chain uses TRBV5-6 with TRBJ1-2; weak D call: TRBD1 (6 bases). Between the trimmed V and J ends, which lost 0 bases and 11 bases, there was a span of 14 bases. The CDR3 contains 13 residues. Germline-derived CDR1 and CDR2 are SGHDT and YYEEEE. CDR3 sequence: CASSLAARGRYTF. As DNA, the CDR3 is TGTGCCAGCAGCTTGGCCGCCAGGGGACGGTACACCTTC.

The CDR3 nucleotides are TGTGCCAGCAGCTTACCCAGGGGGATAACCACTGAAGCTTTCTTT. Translation gives CASSLPRGITTEAFF. The chain is built from TRBV5-6 and TRBJ1-1, with 7 bases that match TRBD1. The J segment lost 4 bases and the V segment lost 2 bases, leaving 8 bases of the junction unmatched. CDR1 SGHDT and CDR2 YYEEEE come from the germline V gene. This CDR3 region has 15 residues.

CDR3 loop: CASSFSVTVEGEQYF. CDR3 DNA: TGTGCCAGCAGCTTCAGCGTCACGGTAGAGGGCGAGCAGTACTTC. The chain employs TRBV11-2 and TRBJ2-7, with D possibly being TRBD2 (5 bases). Germline CDR1 and CDR2: SGHAT and FQNNGV. The CDR3 has 15 residues. The germline V and J ends were trimmed by 3 bases and 6 bases, with 18 bases remaining between them.

The chain is built from TRBV5-1 and TRBJ1-1; D is possibly TRBD1 (5 bases). This CDR3 has 13 amino acids. The germline V and J ends were trimmed by 4 bases and 5 bases, with 12 bases remaining between them. Looked up from germline, CDR1 is SGHRS and CDR2 is YFSETQ. Written as DNA, the CDR3 is TGCGCCAGCAGCCGGGGGGTCGAGACTGAAGCTTTCTTT. It is translated as CASSRGVETEAFF.

The rearrangement uses TRBV27 and TRBJ2-7, with no clear D. The length of the CDR3 is 13 residues. Germline V CDR1 and CDR2: MNHEY, SMNVEV (reference sequence). V was trimmed by 4 bases and J by 6 bases, leaving 13 bases between them. The CDR3 DNA is TGTGCCAGCAGTTCCCGGACCCGAGGCGAGCAGTACTTC. Amino acids: CASSSRTRGEQYF.

The chain employs TRBV6-5 and TRBJ1-4, with D unclear. Germline values: CDR1 MNHEY, CDR2 SVGAGI. The CDR3 consists of 15 residues. The V and J ends lost 5 bases and 7 bases respectively, with 17 bases between them. CDR3 in DNA: TGTGCCAGCAGTCCCGGACCCCTGAGCGGTGAAAAACTGTTTTTT. It is translated as CASSPGPLSGEKLFF.

The rearrangement links TRBV29-1 to TRBJ2-7; D unresolved. The ends were cut back, 7 bases at V and 4 bases at J, with 11 bases in the middle. The CDR3 loop spans 11 amino acids. Germline V CDR1 and CDR2: SQVTM, ANQGSEA. Here the CDR3 DNA reads TGCAGCGCCGGGTTGGGGTACGAGCAGTACTTC. Translating it yields CSAGLGYEQYF.

This clone is a singleton in its sample. The chain links TRBV29-1 to TRBJ1-1; D remains unclear. V gave up 0 bases and J gave up 1 base, with 9 bases separating them. From germline, CDR1 is SQVTM and CDR2 ANQGSEA. This CDR3 is built from 14 residues. The CDR3 nucleotides are TGCAGCGTTGAAGATCCCTACAAGAACACTGAAGCTTTCTTT. Translation: CSVEDPYKNTEAFF.

The chain carries TRBV10-3 and TRBJ1-2, with D hard to call. V lost 6 bases and J 5 bases, leaving 19 bases between the germline ends. The germline gives CDR1 ENHRY, CDR2 SYGVKD. The CDR3 runs to 15 residues. The CDR3 spells CAISPNYPTRYGYTF. CDR3 sequence (DNA): TGTGCCATCAGCCCAAACTACCCTACGAGGTATGGCTACACCTTC.

The V and J genes are TRBV2 and TRBJ2-7; 8 nucleotides agree with TRBD2. V trimming: 3 bases; J trimming: 4 bases; junction bases outside the gene matches: 14. Germline loops: CDR1 SNHLY, CDR2 FYNNEI. The CDR3 is 17 amino acids. CDR3 protein: CASSEPWDGLAGYEQYF. The CDR3 nucleotides are TGTGCCAGCAGTGAGCCCTGGGACGGACTAGCCGGATACGAGCAGTACTTC.

J is TRBJ2-7 and V is TRBV6-5, with TRBD1 matching 9 bases. The CDR3 consists of 15 residues. The V segment lost 5 bases and the J segment 9 bases; nucleotides outside the gene matches: 14. The germline V gene has CDR1 MNHEY and CDR2 SVGAGI. This chain's CDR3 is CASSPPGQGPVGQYF. CDR3 DNA: TGTGCCAGCAGTCCCCCGGGACAGGGACCCGTAGGGCAGTACTTC.

V usage is TRBV10-3 and J usage is TRBJ2-4; D uncertain. V lost 3 bases to trimming and J lost 8 bases, with 14 bases between them. This CDR3 is 14 amino acids long. CDR1 is ENHRY and CDR2 is SYGVKD in the germline V gene. The CDR3 sequence is CAISDGLPPDIQYF. The CDR3 DNA reads TGTGCCATCAGTGATGGTCTACCGCCAGACATTCAGTACTTC.

This clone has just one count. V and J are TRBV10-3 and TRBJ1-1, with TRBD1 matching over 7 bases. The V and J ends lost 10 bases and 5 bases, in that order; junction bases with no gene match: 16. CDR3 length equals 15 residues. Germline CDR1 reads ENHRY; CDR2 reads SYGVKD. In nucleotides, the CDR3 is TGTGCCACCCAATCCGATAGGGGGCGGGGGACTGAAGCTTTCTTT. As protein: CATQSDRGRGTEAFF.

V and J are TRBV5-1 and TRBJ1-2, with 9 positions matching TRBD1. The CDR3 sequence is 13 residues long. J gave up 6 bases and V 4 bases, and 4 bases lay outside the gene matches. Germline lookup yields CDR1 SGHRS and CDR2 YFSETQ. CDR3 sequence reads: CASSRGQGDGYTF. As DNA, the CDR3 is TGCGCCAGCAGCCGGGGACAGGGCGATGGCTACACCTTC.

This clone has more than one count but fewer than ten. The V gene is TRBV30, the J gene TRBJ1-5; D gene ambiguous. Trimming shortened V by 2 bases and J by 0 bases, and 5 bases separated the two germline ends. In germline, CDR1 is GTSNPN, CDR2 SVGIG (reference sequence). The CDR3 runs 13 residues. CDR3 bases: TGTGCCTGGAGTAAGGATAGCAATCAGCCCCAGCATTTT. It codes for CAWSKDSNQPQHF.

This chain uses TRBV19 with TRBJ2-3; unclear D gene. CDR3 length equals 13 residues. The germline gives CDR1 LNHDA, CDR2 SQIVND (reference sequence). V was shortened by 3 bases and J by 0 bases, with 4 bases between the two germline ends. The CDR3 is CASSMDSTDTQYF. DNA of the CDR3: TGTGCCAGTAGTATGGACAGCACAGATACGCAGTATTTT.

This sequence joins TRBV5-6 and TRBJ1-1; D not resolved. The germline V and J ends were trimmed by 9 bases and 5 bases, with 17 bases remaining between them. The CDR3 totals 13 residues. Germline V CDR1 and CDR2: SGHDT, YYEEEE. The CDR3 DNA reads as TGTGCCACCTCTCCGACGGGAAGAACTGAAGCTTTCTTT. It encodes CATSPTGRTEAFF.

The chain is built from TRBV6-5 and TRBJ1-1; D uncertain. The CDR3 runs to 14 residues. V was pared by 6 bases and J by 1 base, with 12 bases between. Germline V gene lookup returns CDR1 MNHEY and CDR2 SVGAGI. CDR3 nucleotides: TGTGCCAGCAGGCCCGCGGGTGCGAACACTGAAGCTTTCTTT. Translated, it gives CASRPAGANTEAFF.

The genes are TRBV19 and TRBJ1-1; TRBD1 agrees at 9 bases. The trim removed 6 bases at V and 3 bases at J, leaving 2 bases unmatched. The CDR3 runs to 13 residues. Germline CDR1 LNHDA, CDR2 SQIVND (reference sequence). The CDR3 spells CASRRQGDTEAFF. As DNA, the CDR3 is TGTGCCAGTAGGAGACAGGGGGACACTGAAGCTTTCTTT. The complete variable domain, with remaining parts taken from reference TRBV19 and TRBJ1-1, reads DGGITQSPKYLFRKEGQNVTLSCEQNLNHDAMYWYRQDPGQGLRLIYYSQIVNDFQKGDIAEGYSVSREKKESFPLTVTSAQKNPTAFYLCASRRQGDTEAFFGQGTRLTVV.

This sequence joins TRBV29-1 and TRBJ1-1; TRBD1 matches 7 bases. This CDR3 region has 15 residues. V dropped 6 bases and J dropped 0; count of bases not matched to a gene: 10. The V gene's germline CDR1 is SQVTM and CDR2 ANQGSEA. The DNA of the CDR3 is TGCAGCGTACAGGGGTCCCTCACCATGAACACTGAAGCTTTCTTT. Its protein product is CSVQGSLTMNTEAFF.

The V call is TRBV19, the J call TRBJ1-1; the match to TRBD1 covers 7 bases. The CDR3 sequence is 15 residues long. With V trimmed by 7 bases and J by 2 bases, 10 bases remained unmatched. Looked up from germline, CDR1 is LNHDA and CDR2 is SQIVND (reference sequence). DNA of the CDR3: TGTGCCAGTAAGTCTCAGGGGACAGCCAACACTGAAGCTTTCTTT. Translation: CASKSQGTANTEAFF.

The V and J genes are TRBV10-2 and TRBJ2-5, with 9 bases that match TRBD1. From germline, CDR1 is WSHSY and CDR2 SAAADI. The CDR3 covers 15 residues. The V gene end was trimmed by 6 bases and the J gene end by 2 bases; junction bases not matched to a gene: 7. For the CDR3, the DNA is TGCGCCAGCAGAACCCGACAGGGGGGACAAGAGACCCAGTACTTC. It yields the protein CASRTRQGGQETQYF.

In this sample, this clone turned up a few times. The gene calls are TRBV30 and TRBJ2-2; D remains ambiguous. In germline, CDR1 is GTSNPN, CDR2 SVGIG (reference sequence). Trimming took 0 bases from V and 5 from J, leaving 7 bases between them. The CDR3 spans 13 residues. For the CDR3, the DNA is TGTGCCTGGAGTGTACTCTCTACCGGGGAGCTGTTTTTT. Its protein product is CAWSVLSTGELFF.

The chain recombines TRBV5-1 with TRBJ1-1, with D unresolved. Per the germline V gene, CDR1 is SGHRS and CDR2 is YFSETQ. This CDR3 has 14 amino acids. Trimming cost V 0 bases and J 5 bases, with 11 bases left between them. Here the CDR3 reads CASSLAGGGTEAFF. Here the CDR3 DNA reads TGCGCCAGCAGCTTGGCGGGTGGAGGTACTGAAGCTTTCTTT.

The chain couples TRBV7-6 to TRBJ2-3; D gene unclear. Germline V gene sequence: CDR1 SGHVS, CDR2 FNYEAQ. There are 15 residues in the CDR3. Trimming took off 8 bases at V and 0 bases at J, with 15 bases between the two ends. The CDR3 spells CASRRRSVSTDTQYF. DNA of the CDR3: TGTGCCAGCCGGCGGCGGAGCGTTAGCACAGATACGCAGTATTTT.

Worth noting for this clone: A read error may account for a junction end that differs from germline. The V call is TRBV2, the J call TRBJ2-4; the D is unclear. The CDR3 is 12 amino acids. The germline gives CDR1 SNHLY, CDR2 FYNNEI. Here the CDR3 DNA reads TGTGCCACCAGTGAAGCTCTGAACATTCAGTACTTC. This encodes CATSEALNIQYF.

This clone has a handful of counts. CDR3 DNA sequence: TGTGCCACCAGCAGGGAATGGGGGGAAGACGATTTGGGTGAGCAGTTCTTC. This encodes CATSREWGEDDLGEQFF. V gene TRBV15 combines with J gene TRBJ2-1; the D gene is possibly TRBD2 (6 bases). CDR3 length: 17 residues. The germline CDR1 and CDR2 sequences are LNHNV and YYDKDF (reference sequence). V was pared by 3 bases and J by 9 bases, with 24 bases between. Based on the CDR3 plus reference TRBV15 and TRBJ2-1, the full variable domain is DAMVIQNPRYQVTQFGKPVTLSCSQTLNHNVMYWYQQKSSQAPKLLFHYYDKDFNNEADTPDNFQSRRPNTSFCFLDIRSPGLGDTAMYLCATSREWGEDDLGEQFFGPGTRLTVL.